This is a list of T cell receptor beta chains from one sample in a study of OX40 agonist ivuxolimab in advanced cancers. Libraries were prepared by immunoSEQ multiplex PCR; TCRdb keeps only in-frame clonotypes and omits some of them. Of around 35,000 clones detected, 88% appear once; the ten largest clones hold less than 5%. This specimen consisted of CD4+ or CD8+ T cells sorted from blood, obtained in a trial of the OX40 agonist ivuxolimab. The receptors were sampled from an adult with an advanced solid tumor such as melanoma, head and neck, liver or kidney cancer. The CDR3 runs from the conserved cysteine through the conserved F or W. The order of the fields is clone size, J gene, V gene, D gene, CDR3 protein, CDR3 DNA. A D gene is named only where the DNA matches it firmly. Clone size is not always given. Where it is, it says once, few, many or a class for expanded clones.

- | TRBJ2-1 | TRBV7-2 | TRBD2 | CASSLGLAGGIEQFF | TGTGCCAGCAGCTTAGGACTAGCGGGGGGGATTGAGCAGTTCTTC
- | TRBJ1-1 | TRBV20-1 | - | CSAVLNTEAFF | TGCAGTGCCGTCCTGAACACTGAAGCTTTCTTT
- | TRBJ1-1 | TRBV18 | TRBD1 | CASSLTGQGMNTEAFF | TGTGCCAGCTCATTGACGGGACAGGGGATGAACACTGAAGCTTTCTTT
- | TRBJ1-4 | TRBV7-9 | - | CASSFERVEKLFF | TGTGCCAGCAGCTTCGAGCGCGTTGAAAAACTGTTTTTT
- | TRBJ2-1 | TRBV12-5 | - | CASGLVLGGSSYPHEQFF | TGTGCTAGTGGTTTGGTACTTGGTGGGAGCTCCTACCCCCATGAGCAGTTCTTC
- | TRBJ1-1 | TRBV7-3 | - | CASSPGPPGTEAFF | TGTGCCAGCAGCCCAGGGCCCCCCGGGACTGAAGCTTTCTTT
- | TRBJ2-3 | TRBV4-2 | - | CASSQDRGGISTDTQYF | TGTGCCAGCAGCCAAGATCGGGGCGGAATTAGCACAGATACGCAGTATTTT
- | TRBJ2-5 | TRBV21-1 | - | CASRDGGRGLGWETQYF | TGTGCCAGCAGGGATGGCGGCAGGGGCCTGGGGTGGGAGACCCAGTACTTC
- | TRBJ1-5 | TRBV19 | - | CASSIGRWSNQPQHF | TGTGCCAGTAGTATAGGCAGGTGGAGCAATCAGCCCCAGCATTTT
- | TRBJ2-3 | TRBV2 | - | CASSGVAEADTQYF | TGTGCCAGCAGTGGGGTAGCCGAAGCAGATACGCAGTATTTT
once | TRBJ2-7 | TRBV11-2 | - | CASSPPGFREYEQYF | TGTGCCAGCAGCCCACCGGGCTTCAGGGAGTACGAGCAGTACTTC
- | TRBJ2-3 | TRBV2 | - | CASSSRVFTDTQYF | TGTGCCAGCAGTTCGAGGGTATTCACAGATACGCAGTATTTT
- | TRBJ2-5 | TRBV19 | - | CASSIGGAETQYF | TGTGCCAGTAGTATAGGGGGGGCAGAGACCCAGTACTTC
- | TRBJ2-7 | TRBV5-1 | TRBD2 | CASSDTGTSGGYEQYF | TGCGCCAGCAGCGATACCGGGACTAGCGGGGGTTACGAGCAGTACTTC
- | TRBJ2-1 | TRBV14 | - | CASSQGLSEQFF | TGTGCCAGCAGCCAAGGTTTGTCGGAGCAGTTCTTC
- | TRBJ2-7 | TRBV5-4 | - | CASSFGGTLDEQYF | TGTGCCAGCAGCTTTGGAGGGACACTTGACGAGCAGTACTTC
once | TRBJ1-2 | TRBV28 | - | CASSSGVGTANYGYTF | TGTGCCAGCAGTTCAGGGGTAGGCACAGCTAACTATGGCTACACCTTC
once | TRBJ2-7 | TRBV7-9 | TRBD1 | CASSQWTGLTYEQYF | TGTGCCAGCAGCCAGTGGACAGGGCTTACCTACGAGCAGTACTTC
- | TRBJ2-3 | TRBV9 | TRBD2 | CASSVGLAGRVLGTDTQYF | TGTGCCAGCAGCGTGGGACTAGCGGGAAGAGTTTTAGGCACAGATACGCAGTATTTT
- | TRBJ2-5 | TRBV9 | TRBD2 | CASSATGTRQETQYF | TGTGCCAGCAGCGCAACCGGGACTAGACAAGAGACCCAGTACTTC
few | TRBJ2-7 | TRBV18 | - | CASSPRDEQYF | TGTGCCAGCTCACCAAGGGACGAGCAGTACTTC
- | TRBJ2-7 | TRBV29-1 | - | CSVGSGPYEQYF | TGCAGCGTTGGCTCAGGGCCCTACGAGCAGTACTTC
- | TRBJ2-3 | TRBV30 | - | CAWRRGGSTDTQYF | TGTGCCTGGAGGAGGGGAGGAAGCACAGATACGCAGTATTTT
- | TRBJ1-6 | TRBV30 | TRBD1 | CACPGQGNSPLHF | TGTGCCTGCCCCGGACAGGGTAATTCACCCCTCCACTTT
few | TRBJ2-6 | TRBV7-8 | - | CASSLSDSGANVLTF | TGTGCCAGCAGCTTATCGGACTCTGGGGCCAACGTCCTGACTTTC
- | TRBJ2-7 | TRBV7-6 | - | CASSLGQVGYEQYF | TGTGCCAGCAGCTTAGGGCAGGTGGGCTACGAGCAGTACTTC
- | TRBJ1-2 | TRBV5-1 | - | CASSLGQDVGYTF | TGCGCCAGCAGCTTGGGTCAGGACGTGGGCTACACCTTC
- | TRBJ2-7 | TRBV13 | - | CASRYGWQGSYEQYF | TGTGCCAGCCGCTACGGGTGGCAGGGGTCCTACGAGCAGTACTTC
- | TRBJ2-2 | TRBV5-1 | - | CASRLSSANTGELFF | TGCGCCAGCAGGTTGTCTAGCGCTAACACCGGGGAGCTGTTTTTT
- | TRBJ2-1 | TRBV10-3 | TRBD1 | CAISEIPRDRVGNEQFF | TGTGCCATCAGTGAGATACCACGGGACAGGGTCGGAAATGAGCAGTTCTTC
- | TRBJ2-1 | TRBV19 | TRBD1 | CASSMPGQGEHEQFF | TGTGCCAGTAGTATGCCGGGACAGGGAGAGCATGAGCAGTTCTTC
- | TRBJ2-1 | TRBV27 | TRBD2 | CASSFRPWTSGGILNEQFF | TGTGCCAGCAGTTTCCGTCCTTGGACTAGCGGGGGGATATTGAATGAGCAGTTCTTC
- | TRBJ2-2 | TRBV7-8 | TRBD2 | CASKLAGVTGELFF | TGTGCCAGCAAACTAGCGGGGGTCACCGGGGAGCTGTTTTTT
- | TRBJ1-5 | TRBV28 | - | CASRTTNRNQPQHF | TGTGCCAGCAGGACGACTAACCGCAATCAGCCCCAGCATTTT
- | TRBJ1-6 | TRBV7-7 | TRBD1 | CASQNRGTDGPGSLHF | TGTGCTAGTCAGAACCGGGGGACAGACGGGCCGGGGTCCCTCCACTTT
few | TRBJ2-7 | TRBV11-2 | TRBD1 | CASSLDRYEQYF | TGTGCCAGCAGCTTGGACAGGTACGAGCAGTACTTC
- | TRBJ1-2 | TRBV29-1 | TRBD1 | CSAGTGGNYYGYTF | TGCAGCGCAGGGACAGGGGGCAATTACTATGGCTACACCTTC
- | TRBJ2-1 | TRBV7-8 | - | CASSPVTTYNEQFF | TGTGCCAGCAGCCCCGTTACTACCTACAATGAGCAGTTCTTC
- | TRBJ2-7 | TRBV2 | - | CASRGGGGVSYEQYF | TGTGCCAGCAGGGGAGGGGGAGGCGTCTCCTACGAGCAGTACTTC
- | TRBJ2-7 | TRBV7-8 | TRBD2 | CASSPRGSGAYEQYF | TGTGCCAGCAGCCCGCGGGGTAGCGGGGCCTACGAGCAGTACTTC
- | TRBJ2-5 | TRBV14 | - | CASSQDRLSGSQYF | TGTGCCAGCAGCCAGGACCGCTTGAGTGGGTCCCAGTACTTC
- | TRBJ2-7 | TRBV10-1 | - | CARDSSHEQYF | TGCGCCAGGGACAGTAGCCACGAGCAGTACTTC
- | TRBJ1-2 | TRBV5-4 | - | CASSFRGGIGYGYTF | TGTGCCAGCAGCTTCCGAGGGGGGATTGGCTATGGCTACACCTTC
once | TRBJ2-1 | TRBV5-1 | - | CASSLAGGRSYNEQFF | TGCGCCAGCAGCTTGGCCGGCGGACGCTCCTACAATGAGCAGTTCTTC
- | TRBJ1-2 | TRBV28 | - | CASSPVGPYGYTF | TGTGCCAGCAGCCCGGTGGGTCCCTATGGCTACACCTTC